The 4 T cell receptor beta chains listed next were all sequenced from one sample in a study of cytomegalovirus exposure and HLA in healthy donors. The data were produced by immunoSEQ multiplex PCR, yet TCRdb's version contains in-frame clones alone and is incomplete. This sample yields 75,000 to 85,000 clones, of which just over 90% are seen a single time; approximately 2% belongs to the top ten. Sequencing used PBMCs. The receptor source for this set is a man younger than 45 in good health and CMV-seronegative.

The V call is TRBV7-2, the J call TRBJ1-2; tentatively, D is TRBD1 (6 bases). Trimming pared 1 base from V and 6 bases from J, leaving 9 bases between. Per germline, CDR1 SGHTA and CDR2 FQGNSA. The CDR3 runs 13 residues. CDR3 DNA sequence: TGTGCCAGCAGCTTAGAGGCAGGGGATGGCTACACCTTC. Translating gives CASSLEAGDGYTF.

DNA of the CDR3: TGTGCCAGCAGCGTGCGGGACAGGGCCACCGGGGAGCTGTTTTTT. Residues: CASSVRDRATGELFF. V and J are TRBV9 and TRBJ2-2; TRBD1 agrees at 9 bases. Unmatched junction bases numbered 3, after V lost 2 bases and J lost 4 bases. There are 15 residues in the CDR3. Per germline, CDR1 SGDLS and CDR2 YYNGEE.

This chain joins TRBV27 and TRBJ2-5; D possibly corresponds to TRBD1 (5 bases). The CDR3 spans 15 residues. With 2 bases removed from V and 4 bases from J, the gap between germline ends came to 14 bases. Germline V gives CDR1 MNHEY, CDR2 SMNVEV (reference sequence). The CDR3 here is CASSLAAGYPETQYF. CDR3 nucleotide sequence: TGTGCCAGCAGTTTAGCGGCAGGGTATCCAGAGACCCAGTACTTC.

The CDR3 nucleotides are TGCGCCAGCAGCCTTCAGGACACGACTGCGGGCGGGAATAATTCACCCCTCCACTTT. Protein: CASSLQDTTAGGNNSPLHF. The V gene is TRBV4-1, the J gene TRBJ1-6; possibly TRBD1 for D (5 bases). With 4 bases removed from V and 5 bases from J, the gap between germline ends came to 24 bases. CDR3 length: 19 amino acids. Germline lookup yields CDR1 MGHRA and CDR2 YSYEKL.